This T cell receptor (beta chain) is from a study of T cells in Graves' hyperthyroidism and ophthalmopathy. Study results and limitations: The model forecast ophthalmopathy, anticipating it by a median 6.5 months before onset. Stable hyperthyroidism was told apart from ophthalmopathy by a model built on 13 V-J features. Expanded thyroid clonotypes (above 0.001) were mostly also found in blood.

This clonotype showed up many times. The antigen is unknown. RNA transcripts were the template for amplifying TCR beta CDR3 regions. HTBI primers drove first-round RT-PCR of the TCR CDR3. TCRdb recomputed calls from the multiplex PCR reads with MiXCR, one row per CDR3 protein. Of a few hundred thousand distinct CDR3 sequences in the sample, over 15% were seen once. In germline, CDR1 is SGHAT, CDR2 FQNNGV. The CDR3 contains 12 residues. V was cut by 4 bases and J by 5 bases, with 8 bases left in between. Clinical symptoms, serum thyroxine and TRAb, thyroid ultrasound and orbital computed tomography were used for the diagnoses.

Sequencing used blood. The chain is built from TRBV11-2 and TRBJ1-2, with D possibly matching TRBD1 (5 bases). This receptor was obtained from a woman aged 18-30 years with Graves' ophthalmopathy. CDR3 protein: CASSSEGYGYTF. In DNA, the CDR3 is TGTGCCAGCAGCTCCGAGGGGTATGGCTACACCTTC.